The 21 T cell receptor beta chains presented below share a single source sample, sequenced in a study of T cells in Graves' hyperthyroidism and ophthalmopathy. The source material, RNA transcripts, was used to amplify TCR beta CDR3 regions. A first-round RT-PCR of the TCR CDR3 used the HTBI primer set. TCRdb re-analysed the multiplex PCR reads in MiXCR, keeping a single row per CDR3 protein. The table shows 250,000 or so distinct CDR3 sequences, with 12% to 15% occurring only once. Sequencing was performed on blood. The origin of the receptors is a woman aged 50 to 60 with Graves' hyperthyroidism that later progressed to Graves' ophthalmopathy.

This clonotype was seen more than once but under ten times. The chain couples TRBV13 to TRBJ2-7; 8 bases fit TRBD1. Germline V lookup: CDR1 PRHDT, CDR2 FYEKMQ (reference sequence). The CDR3 length is 14 residues. V was pared by 5 bases and J by 3 bases, with 6 bases of the junction left unmatched. The CDR3 here is CASSQGQERYEQYF. The CDR3 bases are TGTGCCAGCAGCCAGGGACAGGAACGCTACGAGCAGTACTTC.

This clonotype was found many times. This chain links TRBV28 with TRBJ1-2; the match to TRBD1 covers 7 bases. Germline loops: CDR1 MDHEN, CDR2 SYDVKM. V was clipped by 8 bases and J by 5 bases; unmatched bases: 5. The CDR3 totals 12 residues. The CDR3 loop reads CASQTGFYGYTF. CDR3 bases: TGTGCCAGCCAGACAGGGTTTTATGGCTACACCTTC.

Ten or more counts support this clonotype. The chain has TRBV9 and TRBJ1-5; D is uncertain. The ends were cut back, 0 bases at V and 4 bases at J, with 11 bases in the middle. CDR1 is SGDLS, CDR2 YYNGEE, per germline. The CDR3 is 15 amino acids. This chain's CDR3 is CASSVEEGANQPQHF. CDR3 DNA sequence: TGTGCCAGCAGCGTAGAAGAGGGAGCAAATCAGCCCCAGCATTTT.

The CDR3 reads CASSGGGGQQETQYF. In DNA form, the CDR3 reads TGTGCCAGCAGCGGGGGGGGAGGGCAACAAGAGACCCAGTACTTC. The J gene is TRBJ2-5, the V gene TRBV2, with 8 positions matching TRBD2. The J segment lost 2 bases and the V segment lost 6 bases, leaving 8 bases of the junction unmatched. The CDR3 spans 15 residues. Germline V lookup: CDR1 SNHLY, CDR2 FYNNEI.

The chain links TRBV30 to TRBJ2-7; tentatively, D is TRBD2 (5 bases). Germline V gene sequence: CDR1 GTSNPN, CDR2 SVGIG (reference sequence). This CDR3 is built from 15 residues. V was cut by 4 bases and J by 3 bases, with 19 bases left in between. For the CDR3, the DNA is TGTGCCTGGACGGATACCGCCGGAGGTTTCTACGAGCAGTACTTC. Its translation: CAWTDTAGGFYEQYF.

This clonotype was seen a handful of times. V usage is TRBV6-1 and J usage is TRBJ2-1; 9 positions match TRBD1. Germline V gene sequence: CDR1 MNHNS, CDR2 SASEGT. CDR3 length: 14 residues. Trimming cost V 7 bases and J 3 bases; bases outside gene matches: 4. The CDR3 is CASTGTGFYNEQFF. CDR3 coding DNA: TGTGCCAGCACCGGGACAGGGTTCTACAATGAGCAGTTCTTC.

This clonotype was recorded at least ten times. This chain joins TRBV20-1 and TRBJ2-1, with TRBD1 matching over 12 bases. Germline CDR1 and CDR2: DFQATT and SNEGSKA (reference sequence). The V and J ends lost 1 base and 8 bases, in that order; junction bases with no gene match: 3. This CDR3 region has 14 residues. The chain's CDR3 is CSARGDRGLYEQFF. DNA of the CDR3: TGCAGTGCTAGAGGGGACAGGGGGCTCTATGAGCAGTTCTTC.

This clonotype was counted ten times or more. The rearrangement joins TRBV20-1 to TRBJ1-2, with 8 bases that match TRBD1. CDR3 length equals 13 residues. Germline assignment: CDR1 DFQATT and CDR2 SNEGSKA (reference sequence). Trimming cost V 6 bases and J 4 bases; bases outside gene matches: 7. CDR3: CSAWTGPGYGYTF. DNA for the CDR3: TGCAGTGCCTGGACAGGGCCCGGCTATGGCTACACCTTC.

This clonotype appeared once. Mismatch with germline at one junction end may stem from a read error. The genes are TRBV7-8 and TRBJ2-5, with TRBD1 matching over 9 bases. Germline CDR1 reads SGHVS; CDR2 reads FQNEAQ. CDR3 length equals 15 residues. The CDR3 loop is CASSPRDRAQETQYF. CDR3 sequence (DNA): TGCGCCAGCAGCCCCCGGGACAGGGCCCAAGAGACCCAGTACTTC.

This clonotype was picked up many times. CDR3 DNA: TGTGCCAGCAGTTTGGCTACCGGGGGCACTGAAGCTTTCTTT. This translates into CASSLATGGTEAFF. The chain has TRBV12-3 or TRBV12-4 and TRBJ1-1; D possibly corresponds to TRBD1 (5 bases). There are 14 residues in the CDR3. Trimming cost V 3 bases and J 4 bases, with 12 bases left between them.

This clonotype came up many times. The CDR3 DNA follows: TGTGCCAGCAGGGGTCCGGGACAGGGTAACTATGGCTACACCTTC. Translated: CASRGPGQGNYGYTF. The chain has TRBV2 and TRBJ1-2, with 9 bases aligning to TRBD1. J lost 1 base, V lost 6 bases, and 6 bases had no gene match. The length of the CDR3 is 15 residues. CDR1 is SNHLY and CDR2 is FYNNEI in the germline V gene.

The table lists this clonotype with many counts. The V and J genes are TRBV18 and TRBJ1-5; D call uncertain. Germline V gives CDR1 KGHSH, CDR2 LQKENI. This CDR3 comprises 13 residues. Trimming took 6 bases from V and 3 from J, leaving 9 bases between them. The CDR3 protein is CASSLGFNQPQHF. CDR3 nucleotides: TGTGCCAGCTCCCTGGGATTCAATCAGCCCCAGCATTTT.

The V and J genes are TRBV9 and TRBJ1-2; perhaps TRBD1 as D (5 bases). The CDR3 sequence is 13 residues long. CDR1 SGDLS and CDR2 YYNGEE come from the germline V gene. Between the trimmed V and J ends, which lost 4 bases and 10 bases, there was a span of 17 bases. CDR3 bases: TGTGCCAGCAGCTCAAAGGTGACGGGGGTCTACACCTTC. Its translation: CASSSKVTGVYTF.

This clonotype was detected many times. The V and J genes are TRBV27 and TRBJ1-2; D gene unclear. The CDR3 extends over 14 amino acids. V lost 5 bases and J 5 bases, leaving 15 bases between the germline ends. The germline CDR1 and CDR2 sequences are MNHEY and SMNVEV (reference sequence). CDR3 sequence reads: CASSATGSLYGYTF. As DNA, the CDR3 is TGTGCCAGCAGTGCCACCGGGAGCTTATATGGCTACACCTTC.

Only a few counts were recorded for this clonotype. The rearrangement uses TRBV28 and TRBJ1-4; D call uncertain. Germline CDR1 reads MDHEN; CDR2 reads SYDVKM. Trimming shortened V by 3 bases and J by 3 bases, and 8 bases separated the two germline ends. The CDR3 loop spans 14 amino acids. This CDR3 reads CASSFYSPNEKLFF. In DNA form, the CDR3 reads TGTGCCAGCAGTTTCTATTCCCCTAATGAAAAACTGTTTTTT.

This clonotype has ten or more counts. V is TRBV28 and J is TRBJ2-7, with TRBD1 identical over 9 bases. Germline V gene lookup returns CDR1 MDHEN and CDR2 SYDVKM. The CDR3 length is 18 residues. The trim removed 3 bases at V and 3 bases at J, leaving 15 bases unmatched. This CDR3 reads CASSLGTGSIRSNYEQYF. CDR3 DNA: TGTGCCAGCAGTTTGGGGACAGGGTCAATAAGGTCCAACTACGAGCAGTACTTC.

In its sample, this clonotype was seen a few times. The chain carries TRBV14 and TRBJ2-1; 10 bases are a match to TRBD2. With V trimmed by 5 bases and J by 6 bases, 7 bases remained unmatched. Germline CDR1 reads SGHDN; CDR2 reads FVKESK. The CDR3 runs to 15 residues. This CDR3 is CASSASGRAPNEQFF. Here the CDR3 DNA reads TGTGCCAGCAGCGCCAGCGGGAGGGCGCCCAATGAGCAGTTCTTC.

This clonotype was observed a handful of times. The chain recombines TRBV5-4 with TRBJ2-7; 10 nucleotides agree with TRBD1. This CDR3 comprises 15 residues. J lost 1 base, V lost 2 bases, and 3 bases had no gene match. Germline CDR1 and CDR2: SGHNT and YYREEE (reference sequence). The CDR3: CASSFRQGASYEQYF. The CDR3 nucleotides read TGTGCCAGCAGCTTCAGACAGGGGGCTTCCTACGAGCAGTACTTC.

Notes on this clonotype: A much larger clone lies one base from this, so it may be a read error. The chain couples TRBV12-3 or TRBV12-4 to TRBJ2-2, with TRBD2 as a possible D gene (6 bases). The CDR3 contains 13 residues. Here the CDR3 reads CASSLTNTGGLFF. The CDR3 DNA sequence: TGTGCCAGCAGTTTAACCAACACCGGGGGGCTGTTTTTT.

This clonotype was seen only a few times. The V and J genes are TRBV7-9 and TRBJ1-5, with D maybe TRBD1 (6 bases). Trimming left V 7 bases short and J 3 bases short, with 16 bases between. CDR3 length equals 15 residues. In germline, CDR1 is SEHNR, CDR2 FQNEAQ (reference sequence). Written as DNA, the CDR3 is TGTGCCAGCACCTCGGACAGCAGTATCAATCAGCCCCAGCATTTT. Translating it yields CASTSDSSINQPQHF.

The chain carries TRBV25-1 and TRBJ2-5; TRBD1 might be the D (5 bases). Germline-derived CDR1 and CDR2 are MGHDK and SYGVNS. Trimming shortened V by 2 bases and J by 4 bases, and 17 bases separated the two germline ends. This CDR3 has 16 amino acids. CDR3 DNA: TGTGCCAGCAGTGAACTCCAGGGCGTTTCTAGAGAGACCCAGTACTTC. Protein sequence: CASSELQGVSRETQYF. Complete variable domain (other parts from reference TRBV25-1 and TRBJ2-5): EADIYQTPRYLVIGTGKKITLECSQTMGHDKMYWYQQDPGMELHLIHYSYGVNSTEKGDLSSESTVSRIRTEHFPLTLESARPSHTSQYLCASSELQGVSRETQYFGPGTRLLVL.